Listed here are 27 T cell receptor beta chains from one sample, sequenced in a study of shared clonotypes between healthy human individuals. Naivety among CD8 cells was defined by CD45RO negativity and positive CCR7 selection, thereby excluding terminally differentiated effector memory CD45RA+ cells. The data were produced by immunoSEQ multiplex PCR, yet TCRdb's version contains in-frame clones alone and is incomplete. The table has some 2 million clones, over 85% seen once; the top ten hold 1.2%. Sequenced input: naive CD8+ T cells sorted from blood. These receptors came from a man younger than 35 in good health.

The chain links TRBV5-1 to TRBJ1-1; TRBD1 matches at 7 bases. V was clipped by 1 base and J by 6 bases; unmatched bases: 6. The length of the CDR3 is 14 residues. Germline CDR1 and CDR2: SGHRS and YFSETQ. CDR3 protein: CASSLLRTGAEAFF. The CDR3 DNA follows: TGCGCCAGCAGCTTGTTGAGAACAGGGGCTGAAGCTTTCTTT. Combining the CDR3 with reference TRBV5-1 and TRBJ1-1 gives the whole variable domain KAGVTQTPRYLIKTRGQQVTLSCSPISGHRSVSWYQQTPGQGLQFLFEYFSETQRNKGNFPGRFSGRQFSNSRSEMNVSTLELGDSALYLCASSLLRTGAEAFFGQGTRLTVV.

The chain joins TRBV6-5 to TRBJ1-2; D is perhaps TRBD1 (6 bases). The CDR3 is 13 residues long. V was cut by 7 bases and J by 9 bases, with 18 bases left in between. Per the germline V gene, CDR1 is MNHEY and CDR2 is SVGAGI. This chain's CDR3 is CASKKGGQGSYTF. The CDR3, as DNA: TGTGCCAGCAAAAAGGGGGGGCAGGGGAGCTACACCTTC.

The chain couples TRBV7-2 to TRBJ1-2; 7 bases match TRBD1. The CDR3 consists of 11 residues. The V and J ends lost 8 bases and 8 bases, in that order; junction bases with no gene match: 5. Germline CDR1 is SGHTA and CDR2 is FQGNSA. For the CDR3, the DNA is TGTGCCAGCCAGACAGGGAACGGCTACACCTTC. Translated: CASQTGNGYTF.

This chain uses TRBV7-8 with TRBJ2-7; D is perhaps TRBD1 or TRBD2 (5 bases each). The V gene's germline CDR1 is SGHVS and CDR2 FQNEAQ. The length of the CDR3 is 14 residues. V lost 8 bases to trimming and J lost 3 bases, with 17 bases between them. The CDR3 here is CASAPRDGYYEQYF. The DNA for the CDR3 is TGTGCCAGCGCCCCCCGGGACGGATACTACGAGCAGTACTTC.

The CDR3 loop reads CAISRDDTEAFF. Written as DNA, the CDR3 is TGTGCCATCAGTAGGGACGACACTGAAGCTTTCTTT. This chain uses TRBV10-3 with TRBJ1-1; tentative D call: TRBD1 (5 bases). CDR1 is ENHRY, CDR2 SYGVKD, per germline. The CDR3 is made up of 12 amino acids. Trimming stripped 5 bases from V and 3 bases from J, with 7 bases between.

CDR3 nucleotide sequence: TGTGCCAGCAGTGAGGGGAGGTCAAGGGAGACCCAGTACTTC. Its protein is CASSEGRSRETQYF. The chain joins TRBV6-1 to TRBJ2-5; possible D gene TRBD2, 6 bases. CDR1 is MNHNS and CDR2 is SASEGT in the germline V gene. Trimming cost V 3 bases and J 5 bases, with 13 bases left between them. This CDR3 has 14 residues.

A word on this clone: Other DNA sequences of this sample code for an identical CDR3. The rearrangement joins TRBV6-5 to TRBJ1-1, with D uncertain. CDR1 is MNHEY, CDR2 SVGAGI, per germline. The CDR3 runs 12 residues. V dropped 0 bases and J dropped 5 bases, with 4 bases sitting between them. The CDR3 protein is CASSYSRTEAFF. Written as DNA, the CDR3 is TGTGCCAGCAGTTACTCGAGGACTGAAGCTTTCTTT.

The rearrangement joins TRBV6-5 to TRBJ1-5; weak D call: TRBD1 (5 bases). This CDR3 comprises 14 residues. V lost 1 base, J lost 3 bases, and 7 bases lay in between. Looked up from germline, CDR1 is MNHEY and CDR2 is SVGAGI. Here the CDR3 reads CASSYWDDNQPQHF. CDR3 nucleotides: TGTGCCAGCAGTTACTGGGACGACAATCAGCCCCAGCATTTT.

The chain uses TRBV9 and TRBJ1-2; TRBD1 aligns across 12 bases. The CDR3 length is 14 residues. Per the germline V gene, CDR1 is SGDLS and CDR2 is YYNGEE. The V and J ends lost 3 bases and 7 bases, in that order; junction bases with no gene match: 4. The CDR3 reads CASSAGQGASGYTF. CDR3 sequence (DNA): TGTGCCAGCAGCGCGGGACAGGGGGCGTCTGGCTACACCTTC.

This chain joins TRBV6-5 and TRBJ1-6; D ambiguous. Per germline, CDR1 MNHEY and CDR2 SVGAGI. V was shortened by 0 bases and J by 6 bases, with 12 bases between the two germline ends. This CDR3 region has 16 residues. DNA for the CDR3: TGTGCCAGCAGTTACTCGGTACCGCAGACTAATTCACCCCTCCACTTT. This codes for CASSYSVPQTNSPLHF.

This chain links TRBV10-1 with TRBJ2-7; TRBD1 matches 9 bases. V was clipped by 6 bases and J by 4 bases; unmatched bases: 13. This CDR3 spans 16 amino acids. The germline V gene has CDR1 WNHNN and CDR2 SYGVQD (reference sequence). The CDR3 coding sequence is TGCGCCAGCAGCCCACAGACAGGGGGGTTTGTTTACGAGCAGTACTTC. It codes for CASSPQTGGFVYEQYF.

As concerns this clone: Other nucleotide sequences in the sample specify the same CDR3. This rearrangement joins TRBV5-6 to TRBJ2-7; D possibly corresponds to TRBD1 (5 bases). CDR3 length: 12 residues. CDR1 and CDR2 from the germline V gene are SGHDT and YYEEEE. Trimming removed 0 bases at V and 6 bases at J, with 7 bases between. CDR3 nucleotide sequence: TGTGCCAGCAGCTTGGGAAGGGGCGAGCAGTACTTC. It translates to CASSLGRGEQYF.

This clone was seen just once. The chain couples TRBV6-5 to TRBJ2-7; TRBD2 agrees at 11 bases. This CDR3 is 14 amino acids long. From germline, CDR1 is MNHEY and CDR2 SVGAGI. Trimming cost V 6 bases and J 2 bases; bases outside gene matches: 3. The CDR3 DNA reads as TGTGCCAGCAGGGAGGGACTAGCGGCCTACGAGCAGTACTTC. Its translation is CASREGLAAYEQYF.

The chain combines TRBV27 with TRBJ2-1; 9 bases match TRBD2. With 7 bases clipped from V and 5 bases from J, the junction kept 12 bases outside the gene matches. From germline, CDR1 is MNHEY and CDR2 SMNVEV (reference sequence). The CDR3 runs to 16 residues. In nucleotides, the CDR3 is TGTGCCAGCACCCCTGGCGGCGGGAGGGGGGACAATGAGCAGTTCTTC. Its protein is CASTPGGGRGDNEQFF.

The V call is TRBV6-5, the J call TRBJ2-1; TRBD1 matches at 7 bases. V gave up 8 bases and J gave up 4 bases; unmatched junction bases: 2. The CDR3 is 12 amino acids. CDR1 is MNHEY, CDR2 SVGAGI, per germline. CDR3 region: CASADRYNEQFF. The DNA for the CDR3 is TGTGCCAGCGCGGACAGGTACAATGAGCAGTTCTTC.

The chain links TRBV4-3 to TRBJ2-4, with 8 bases aligning to TRBD1. Germline CDR1 and CDR2: LGHNA and YSLEER. The CDR3 extends over 17 amino acids. Germline trimming cut 0 bases from V and 2 bases from J; bases unmatched to any gene: 6. Here the CDR3 reads CASSQDAGGASKNIQYF. The CDR3 DNA reads TGCGCCAGCAGCCAAGATGCAGGGGGCGCCTCCAAAAACATTCAGTACTTC.

The rearrangement joins TRBV11-2 to TRBJ2-7; D ambiguous. CDR1 and CDR2 from the germline V gene are SGHAT and FQNNGV. Deletions cut 1 base from V and 2 bases from J, with 6 bases between. The CDR3 covers 13 residues. The CDR3 DNA follows: TGTGCCAGCAGCTTAGTAGGGACCTACGAGCAGTACTTC. Translating it yields CASSLVGTYEQYF.

The V call is TRBV10-2, the J call TRBJ2-7; no firm D call. Trimming removed 4 bases from V and 2 bases from J, with 9 bases in between. Germline CDR1 WSHSY, CDR2 SAAADI. The CDR3 extends over 13 amino acids. In nucleotides, the CDR3 is TGCGCCAGCAGTGGTGGGTCCGCCTACGAGCAGTACTTC. Translating gives CASSGGSAYEQYF.

This rearrangement joins TRBV9 to TRBJ2-7, with 7 bases identical to TRBD1. The trim removed 4 bases at V and 4 bases at J, leaving 5 bases unmatched. Germline loops: CDR1 SGDLS, CDR2 YYNGEE. The CDR3 length is 13 residues. The DNA for the CDR3 is TGTGCCAGCAGCCTCGACAGGGAGTACGAGCAGTACTTC. Its protein product is CASSLDREYEQYF.

This chain joins TRBV7-9 and TRBJ2-7, with TRBD2 as a possible D gene (6 bases). Germline loops: CDR1 SEHNR, CDR2 FQNEAQ (reference sequence). There are 13 residues in the CDR3. With 1 base removed from V and 6 bases from J, the gap between germline ends came to 10 bases. The CDR3: CASSLGGTIEQYF. As DNA, the CDR3 is TGTGCCAGCAGCTTAGGCGGGACCATCGAGCAGTACTTC.

The rearrangement uses TRBV13 and TRBJ2-3; 9 bases line up with TRBD2. V dropped 1 base and J dropped 3; count of bases not matched to a gene: 8. CDR3 size: 17 residues. The V gene's germline CDR1 is PRHDT and CDR2 FYEKMQ (reference sequence). The CDR3 spells CASSLDLSGSSTDTQYF. The CDR3 DNA follows: TGTGCCAGCAGCTTAGATCTTAGCGGGAGCTCTACAGATACGCAGTATTTT. The entire variable domain, with the rest obtained from reference TRBV13 and TRBJ2-3, is as follows: AAGVIQSPRHLIKEKRETATLKCYPIPRHDTVYWYQQGPGQDPQFLISFYEKMQSDKGSIPDRFSAQQFSDYHSELNMSSLELGDSALYFCASSLDLSGSSTDTQYFGPGTRLTVL.

This chain joins TRBV11-2 and TRBJ2-7, with 7 bases that match TRBD2. Germline V gives CDR1 SGHAT, CDR2 FQNNGV. The V segment lost 0 bases and the J segment 1 base; nucleotides outside the gene matches: 9. The CDR3 is 17 amino acids. The CDR3 is CASSLEGEGTGSYEQYF. The CDR3 region has the DNA TGTGCCAGCAGCTTAGAAGGGGAGGGGACGGGGTCCTACGAGCAGTACTTC. Using reference TRBV11-2 and TRBJ2-7 for the parts outside the CDR3, the full variable domain is EAGVAQSPRYKIIEKRQSVAFWCNPISGHATLYWYQQILGQGPKLLIQFQNNGVVDDSQLPKDRFSAERLKGVDSTLKIQPAKLEDSAVYLCASSLEGEGTGSYEQYFGPGTRLTVT.

J is TRBJ2-7 and V is TRBV7-9; 8 bases line up with TRBD2. In germline, CDR1 is SEHNR, CDR2 FQNEAQ (reference sequence). The CDR3 sequence is 14 residues long. The junction had 3 bases not matched to a gene; V was cut back by 5 bases and J by 0 bases. CDR3 nucleotides: TGTGCCAGCAGCCGGGGGGGCATCTCCTACGAGCAGTACTTC. This sequence encodes CASSRGGISYEQYF.

This clone was picked up one time. CDR3 region: CSAGVTSGGNEQFF. The CDR3 nucleotides read TGCAGCGCCGGGGTGACTAGCGGGGGTAATGAGCAGTTCTTC. J is TRBJ2-1 and V is TRBV29-1; 12 nucleotides line up with TRBD2. This CDR3 comprises 14 residues. Looked up from germline, CDR1 is SQVTM and CDR2 is ANQGSEA. V gave up 7 bases and J gave up 7 bases; unmatched junction bases: 8.

The CDR3 loop is CASSFRLGDTQYF. The CDR3 DNA is TGTGCCAGCAGTTTCCGCCTTGGGGATACGCAGTATTTT. V is TRBV28 and J is TRBJ2-3, with D uncertain. There are 13 residues in the CDR3. Trimming pared 3 bases from V and 6 bases from J, leaving 10 bases between. Germline V gene data show CDR1 as MDHEN and CDR2 as SYDVKM.

The genes are TRBV27 and TRBJ1-5; D not certain. V was clipped by 5 bases and J by 9 bases, with 20 bases between them. The CDR3 is made up of 15 amino acids. The germline V gene encodes CDR1 MNHEY and CDR2 SMNVEV (reference sequence). Here the CDR3 reads CASSPGPGSYVPQHF. For the CDR3, the DNA is TGTGCCAGCAGTCCCGGGCCAGGTAGTTACGTGCCCCAGCATTTT.

This clone was recorded only once. J is TRBJ2-7 and V is TRBV2; 9 bases align to TRBD1. The ends lost 5 bases at V and 5 bases at J; junction bases unmatched: 7. The CDR3 has 14 residues. Germline loops: CDR1 SNHLY, CDR2 FYNNEI. In nucleotides, the CDR3 is TGTGCCAGCAGTCCACAGGGGGCCACCGACGAGCAGTACTTC. It translates to CASSPQGATDEQYF.